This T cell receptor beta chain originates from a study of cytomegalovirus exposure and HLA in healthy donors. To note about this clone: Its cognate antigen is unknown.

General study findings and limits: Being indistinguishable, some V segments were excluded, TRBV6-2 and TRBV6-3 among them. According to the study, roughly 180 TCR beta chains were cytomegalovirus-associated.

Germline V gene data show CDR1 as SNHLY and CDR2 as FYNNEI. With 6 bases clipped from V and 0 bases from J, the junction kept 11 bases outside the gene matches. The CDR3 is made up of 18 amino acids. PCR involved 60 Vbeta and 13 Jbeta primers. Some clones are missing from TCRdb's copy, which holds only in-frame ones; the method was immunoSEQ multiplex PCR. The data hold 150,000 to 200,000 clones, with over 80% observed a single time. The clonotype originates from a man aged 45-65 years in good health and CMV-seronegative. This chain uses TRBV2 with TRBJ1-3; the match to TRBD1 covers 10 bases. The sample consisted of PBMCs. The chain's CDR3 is CASSQQWTGGGSGNTIYF. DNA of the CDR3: TGTGCCAGCAGCCAACAATGGACAGGGGGAGGCTCTGGAAACACCATATATTTT.